The 10 T cell receptor beta chains listed next were all sequenced from one sample in a study of T cell changes during pregnancy in multiple sclerosis. The protocol was immunoSEQ multiplex PCR, while the TCRdb copy is restricted to in-frame clones and leaves out a portion. The data show around 35,000 clones, almost 95% seen once. The sample comprised PBMCs (not recorded whether the cells were cultured). The source is a female donor with multiple sclerosis, enrolled in a pregnancy study.

J is TRBJ1-1 and V is TRBV29-1; no definite D call. The CDR3 has 12 amino acids. Germline V CDR1 and CDR2: SQVTM, ANQGSEA. Trimming stripped 5 bases from V and 2 bases from J, with 9 bases between. This CDR3 reads CSVSNRNTEAFF. CDR3 in DNA: TGCAGCGTTAGCAATCGAAACACTGAAGCTTTCTTT.

The chain uses TRBV4-1 and TRBJ2-7; 13 bases line up with TRBD2. Germline V gene data show CDR1 as MGHRA and CDR2 as YSYEKL. The J segment lost 6 bases and the V segment lost 6 bases, leaving 8 bases of the junction unmatched. This CDR3 is 15 amino acids long. The CDR3 DNA reads as TGCGCCAGCAGAAAGAATGGACTAGCGGGAGTCGAGCAGTACTTC. Translation: CASRKNGLAGVEQYF.

The chain recombines TRBV13 with TRBJ2-7; 8 bases are a match to TRBD1. V lost 5 bases to trimming and J lost 4 bases; unmatched junction nucleotides: 7. This CDR3 spans 14 amino acids. CDR1 PRHDT and CDR2 FYEKMQ come from the germline V gene (reference sequence). The CDR3 here is CASSLQGENYEQYF. CDR3 DNA: TGTGCCAGCAGCCTACAGGGGGAGAATTACGAGCAGTACTTC. Using reference TRBV13 and TRBJ2-7 for the parts outside the CDR3, the full variable domain is AAGVIQSPRHLIKEKRETATLKCYPIPRHDTVYWYQQGPGQDPQFLISFYEKMQSDKGSIPDRFSAQQFSDYHSELNMSSLELGDSALYFCASSLQGENYEQYFGPGTRLTVT.

The chain couples TRBV18 to TRBJ2-7, with 7 positions matching TRBD1. Germline loops: CDR1 KGHSH, CDR2 LQKENI. The CDR3 spans 15 residues. Unmatched junction bases numbered 7, after V lost 2 bases and J lost 3 bases. The CDR3 region has the DNA TGTGCCAGCTCACCATCCCTGGACAGGATCTACGAGCAGTACTTC. Translating it yields CASSPSLDRIYEQYF.

The chain joins TRBV5-6 to TRBJ1-4, with D perhaps matching TRBD1 (6 bases). The CDR3 covers 15 residues. The V gene's germline CDR1 is SGHDT and CDR2 YYEEEE. Trimming took 0 bases from V and 6 from J, leaving 12 bases between them. In nucleotides, the CDR3 is TGTGCCAGCAGCTTGGTGGGGGCCCCGTATGAAAAACTGTTTTTT. Protein: CASSLVGAPYEKLFF.

The chain joins TRBV7-9 to TRBJ2-1; the D gene is possibly TRBD1 (5 bases). V shed 1 base and J shed 1 base, with 5 bases lying between them. There are 14 residues in the CDR3. Germline values: CDR1 SEHNR, CDR2 FQNEAQ (reference sequence). The CDR3 nucleotides read TGTGCCAGCAGCTTAGACAGGTCCTACAATGAGCAGTTCTTC. Its protein product is CASSLDRSYNEQFF.

The genes are TRBV10-2 and TRBJ1-3, with unresolved D. The V end lost 6 bases, the J end lost 0 bases, and 15 bases lay between the germline ends. This CDR3 is built from 16 residues. The germline gives CDR1 WSHSY, CDR2 SAAADI. CDR3 amino acids: CASRGRALSSGNTIYF. The CDR3 DNA reads TGCGCCAGCAGGGGGAGGGCCCTGAGCTCTGGAAACACCATATATTTT.

The gene calls are TRBV2 and TRBJ2-7; D unclear. CDR1 SNHLY and CDR2 FYNNEI come from the germline V gene. The CDR3 is 11 amino acids. V dropped 5 bases and J dropped 3 bases, with 5 bases sitting between them. CDR3 loop: CASSPLYEQYF. The CDR3 DNA is TGTGCCAGCAGTCCCCTCTACGAGCAGTACTTC.

The chain links TRBV29-1 to TRBJ1-1, with 7 bases identical to TRBD1. This CDR3 is 13 amino acids long. Germline assignment: CDR1 SQVTM and CDR2 ANQGSEA. After removal of 4 bases from V and 0 bases from J, the junction contained 2 bases not matched to a gene. The CDR3 loop reads CSVAGGLNTEAFF. CDR3 DNA sequence: TGCAGCGTTGCAGGGGGATTGAACACTGAAGCTTTCTTT. The variable domain in full, completed from reference TRBV29-1 and TRBJ1-1, reads SAVISQKPSRDICQRGTSLTIQCQVDSQVTMMFWYRQQPGQSLTLIATANQGSEATYESGFVIDKFPISRPNLTFSTLTVSNMSPEDSSIYLCSVAGGLNTEAFFGQGTRLTVV.

The chain links TRBV6-4 to TRBJ2-1; maybe TRBD2 (6 bases). Trimming stripped 4 bases from V and 14 bases from J, with 18 bases between. The CDR3 consists of 13 residues. Germline V gene lookup returns CDR1 MRHNA and CDR2 SNTAGT. CDR3 nucleotides: TGTGCCAGCAGTGGCACTAGCACGGAAGCAAAGTTCTTC. This sequence encodes CASSGTSTEAKFF.